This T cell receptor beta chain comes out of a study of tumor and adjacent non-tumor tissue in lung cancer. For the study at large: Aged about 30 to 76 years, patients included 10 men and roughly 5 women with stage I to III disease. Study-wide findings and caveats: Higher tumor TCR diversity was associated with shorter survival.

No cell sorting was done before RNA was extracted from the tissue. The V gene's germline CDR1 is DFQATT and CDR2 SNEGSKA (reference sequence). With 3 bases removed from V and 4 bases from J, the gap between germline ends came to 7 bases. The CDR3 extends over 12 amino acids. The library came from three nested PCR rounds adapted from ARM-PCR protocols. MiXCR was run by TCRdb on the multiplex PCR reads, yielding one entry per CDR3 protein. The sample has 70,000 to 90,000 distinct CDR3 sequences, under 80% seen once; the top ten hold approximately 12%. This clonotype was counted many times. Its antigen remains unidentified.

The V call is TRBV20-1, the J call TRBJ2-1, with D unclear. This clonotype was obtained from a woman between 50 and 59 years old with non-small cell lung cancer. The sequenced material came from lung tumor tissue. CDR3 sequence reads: CSASRLYNEQFF. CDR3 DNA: TGCAGTGCTAGTCGTCTGTACAATGAGCAGTTCTTC.